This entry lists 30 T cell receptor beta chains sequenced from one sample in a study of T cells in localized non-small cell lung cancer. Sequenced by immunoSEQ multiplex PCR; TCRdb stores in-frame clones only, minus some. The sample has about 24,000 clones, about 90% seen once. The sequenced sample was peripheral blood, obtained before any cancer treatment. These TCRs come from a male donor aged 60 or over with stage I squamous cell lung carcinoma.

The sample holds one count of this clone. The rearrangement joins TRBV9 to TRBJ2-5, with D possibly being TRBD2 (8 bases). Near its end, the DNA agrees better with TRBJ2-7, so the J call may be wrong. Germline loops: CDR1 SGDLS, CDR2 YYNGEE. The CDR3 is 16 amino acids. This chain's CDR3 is CASSASRGTGRDEQYF. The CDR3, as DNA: TGTGCCAGCAGCGCCTCCAGGGGGACCGGGAGGGACGAGCAGTACTTC.

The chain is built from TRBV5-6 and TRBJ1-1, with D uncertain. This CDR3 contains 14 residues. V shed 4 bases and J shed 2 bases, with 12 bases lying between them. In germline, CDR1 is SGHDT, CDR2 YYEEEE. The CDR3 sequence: CASSPIVPNTEAFF. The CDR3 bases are TGTGCCAGCAGCCCGATCGTGCCAAACACTGAAGCTTTCTTT.

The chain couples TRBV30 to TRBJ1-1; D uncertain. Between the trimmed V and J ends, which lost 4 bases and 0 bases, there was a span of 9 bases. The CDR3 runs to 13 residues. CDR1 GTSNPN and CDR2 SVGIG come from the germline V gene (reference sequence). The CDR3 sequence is CAWTGSLNTEAFF. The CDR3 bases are TGTGCCTGGACCGGGTCTTTGAACACTGAAGCTTTCTTT.

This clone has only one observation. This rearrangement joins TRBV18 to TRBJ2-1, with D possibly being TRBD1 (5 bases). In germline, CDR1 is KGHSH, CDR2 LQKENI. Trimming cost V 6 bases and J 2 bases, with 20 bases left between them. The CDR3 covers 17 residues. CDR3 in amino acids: CASSPLQGRYTYNEQFF. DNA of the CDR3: TGTGCCAGCTCCCCTCTTCAGGGCCGCTATACCTACAATGAGCAGTTCTTC.

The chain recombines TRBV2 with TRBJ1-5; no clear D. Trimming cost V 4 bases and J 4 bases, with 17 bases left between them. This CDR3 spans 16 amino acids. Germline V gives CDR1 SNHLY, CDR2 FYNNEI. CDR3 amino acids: CASSVNQQDLNQPQHF. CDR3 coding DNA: TGTGCCAGCAGTGTAAACCAGCAGGATCTTAATCAGCCCCAGCATTTT. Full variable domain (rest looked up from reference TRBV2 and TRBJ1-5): EPEVTQTPSHQVTQMGQEVILRCVPISNHLYFYWYRQILGQKVEFLVSFYNNEISEKSEIFDDQFSVERPDGSNFTLKIRSTKLEDSAMYFCASSVNQQDLNQPQHFGDGTRLSIL.

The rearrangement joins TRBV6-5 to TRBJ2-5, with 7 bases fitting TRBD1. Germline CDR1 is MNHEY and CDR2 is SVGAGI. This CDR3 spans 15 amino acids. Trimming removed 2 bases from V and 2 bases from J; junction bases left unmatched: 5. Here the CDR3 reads CASSYADRTQETQYF. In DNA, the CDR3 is TGTGCCAGCAGTTACGCGGACAGGACTCAAGAGACCCAGTACTTC.

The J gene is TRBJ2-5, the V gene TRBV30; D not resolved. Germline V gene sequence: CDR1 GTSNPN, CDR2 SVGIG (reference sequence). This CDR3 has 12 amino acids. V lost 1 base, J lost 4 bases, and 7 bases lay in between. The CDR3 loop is CAWSGGVETQYF. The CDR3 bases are TGTGCCTGGAGTGGGGGTGTAGAGACCCAGTACTTC. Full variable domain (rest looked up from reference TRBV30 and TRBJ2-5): SQTIHQWPATLVQPVGSPLSLECTVEGTSNPNLYWYRQAAGRGLQLLFYSVGIGQISSEVPQNLSASRPQDRQFILSSKKLLLSDSGFYLCAWSGGVETQYFGPGTRLLVL.

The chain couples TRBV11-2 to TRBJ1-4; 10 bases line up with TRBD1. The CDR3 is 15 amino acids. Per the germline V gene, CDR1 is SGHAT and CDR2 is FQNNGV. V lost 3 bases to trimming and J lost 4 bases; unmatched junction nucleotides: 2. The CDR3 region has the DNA TGTGCCAGCAGCTTGACAGGGGGCGTTAATGAAAAACTGTTTTTT. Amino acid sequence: CASSLTGGVNEKLFF.

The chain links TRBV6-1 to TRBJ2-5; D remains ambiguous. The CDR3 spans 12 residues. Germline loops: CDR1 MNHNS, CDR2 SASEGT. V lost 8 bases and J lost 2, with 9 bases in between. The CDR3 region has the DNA TGTGCCAGCCGACTGAGACAAGAGACCCAGTACTTC. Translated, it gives CASRLRQETQYF.

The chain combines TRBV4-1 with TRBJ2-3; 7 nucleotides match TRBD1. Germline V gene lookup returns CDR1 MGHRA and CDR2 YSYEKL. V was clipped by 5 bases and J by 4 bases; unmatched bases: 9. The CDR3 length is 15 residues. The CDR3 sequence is CASSSQGYGADTQYF. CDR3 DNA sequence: TGCGCCAGCAGCTCACAGGGGTATGGTGCAGATACGCAGTATTTT.

The CDR3 coding sequence is TGTGCCAGCAGTTCCGCGTTACAGGGGAACACCATATATTTT. This encodes CASSSALQGNTIYF. The chain uses TRBV6-5 and TRBJ1-3, with 7 bases matching TRBD1. The CDR3 runs to 14 residues. The germline CDR1 and CDR2 sequences are MNHEY and SVGAGI. J was trimmed by 7 bases and V by 4 bases; bases with no gene match: 7.

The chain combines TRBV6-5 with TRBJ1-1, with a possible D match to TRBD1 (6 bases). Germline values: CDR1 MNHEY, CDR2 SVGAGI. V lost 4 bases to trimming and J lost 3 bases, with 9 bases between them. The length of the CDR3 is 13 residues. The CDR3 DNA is TGTGCCAGCAGTTGGGGGGCGCACACTGAAGCTTTCTTT. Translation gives CASSWGAHTEAFF.

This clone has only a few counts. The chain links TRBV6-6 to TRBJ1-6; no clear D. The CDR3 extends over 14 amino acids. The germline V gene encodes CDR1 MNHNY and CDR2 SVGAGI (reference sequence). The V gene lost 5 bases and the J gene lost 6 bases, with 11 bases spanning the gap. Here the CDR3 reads CASSRLRTNSPLHF. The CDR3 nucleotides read TGTGCCAGCAGTCGACTCCGAACTAATTCACCCCTCCACTTT.

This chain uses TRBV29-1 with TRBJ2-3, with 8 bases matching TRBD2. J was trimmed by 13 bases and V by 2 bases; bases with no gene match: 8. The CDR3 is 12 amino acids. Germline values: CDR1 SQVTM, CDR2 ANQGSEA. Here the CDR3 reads CSVELQTSAKYF. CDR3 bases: TGCAGCGTTGAACTGCAGACTAGCGCAAAGTATTTT.

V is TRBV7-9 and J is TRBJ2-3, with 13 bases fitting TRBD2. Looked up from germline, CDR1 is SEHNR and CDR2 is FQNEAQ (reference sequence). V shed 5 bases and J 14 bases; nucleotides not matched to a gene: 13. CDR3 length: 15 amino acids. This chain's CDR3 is CASSNGTSGEKTRYF. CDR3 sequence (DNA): TGTGCCAGCAGCAACGGGACTAGCGGGGAAAAAACGAGGTATTTT.

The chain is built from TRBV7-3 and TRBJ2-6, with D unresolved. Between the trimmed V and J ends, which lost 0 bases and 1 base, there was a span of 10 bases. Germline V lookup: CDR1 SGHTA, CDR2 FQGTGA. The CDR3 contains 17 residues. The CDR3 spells CASSLTPGTSGANVLTF. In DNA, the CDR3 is TGTGCCAGCAGCTTAACGCCAGGAACTTCTGGGGCCAACGTCCTGACTTTC.

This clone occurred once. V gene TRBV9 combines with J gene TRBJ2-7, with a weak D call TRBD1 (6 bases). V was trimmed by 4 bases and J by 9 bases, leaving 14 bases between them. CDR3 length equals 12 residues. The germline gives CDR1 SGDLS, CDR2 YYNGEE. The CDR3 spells CASSSTGSAQYF. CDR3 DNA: TGTGCCAGCAGCTCGACAGGTTCCGCGCAGTACTTC. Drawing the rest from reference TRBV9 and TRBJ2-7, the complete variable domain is DSGVTQTPKHLITATGQRVTLRCSPRSGDLSVYWYQQSLDQGLQFLIQYYNGEERAKGNILERFSAQQFPDLHSELNLSSLELGDSALYFCASSSTGSAQYFGPGTRLTVT.

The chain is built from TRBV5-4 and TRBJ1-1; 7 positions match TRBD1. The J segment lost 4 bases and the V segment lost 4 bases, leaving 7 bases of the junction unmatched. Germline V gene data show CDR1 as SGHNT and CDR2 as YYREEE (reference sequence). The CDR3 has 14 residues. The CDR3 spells CASSLQGPTTEAFF. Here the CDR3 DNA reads TGTGCCAGCAGCCTACAGGGGCCGACCACTGAAGCTTTCTTT.

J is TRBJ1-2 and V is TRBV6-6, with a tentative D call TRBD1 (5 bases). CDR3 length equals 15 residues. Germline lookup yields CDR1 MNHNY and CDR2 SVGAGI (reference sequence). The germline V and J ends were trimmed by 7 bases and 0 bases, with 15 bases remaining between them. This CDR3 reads CASTPRGTANYGYTF. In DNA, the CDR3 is TGTGCCAGCACCCCGCGGGGGACCGCTAACTATGGCTACACCTTC.

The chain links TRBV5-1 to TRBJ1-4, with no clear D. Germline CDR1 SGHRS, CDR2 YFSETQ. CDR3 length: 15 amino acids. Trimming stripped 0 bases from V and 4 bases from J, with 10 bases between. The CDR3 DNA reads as TGCGCCAGCAGCTTGGAAGGGAAGATTAATGAAAAACTGTTTTTT. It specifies CASSLEGKINEKLFF.

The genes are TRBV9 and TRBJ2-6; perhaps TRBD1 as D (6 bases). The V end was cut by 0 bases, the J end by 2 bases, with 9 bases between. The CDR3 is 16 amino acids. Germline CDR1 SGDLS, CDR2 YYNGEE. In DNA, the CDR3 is TGTGCCAGCAGCGTAGCATCAGGGGCTGGGGCCAACGTCCTGACTTTC. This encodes CASSVASGAGANVLTF.

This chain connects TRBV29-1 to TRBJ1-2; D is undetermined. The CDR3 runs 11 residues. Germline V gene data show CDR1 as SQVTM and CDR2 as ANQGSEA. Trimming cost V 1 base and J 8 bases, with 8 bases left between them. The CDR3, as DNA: TGCAGCGTTGAAGTAAGGGAGGGCTACACCTTC. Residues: CSVEVREGYTF.

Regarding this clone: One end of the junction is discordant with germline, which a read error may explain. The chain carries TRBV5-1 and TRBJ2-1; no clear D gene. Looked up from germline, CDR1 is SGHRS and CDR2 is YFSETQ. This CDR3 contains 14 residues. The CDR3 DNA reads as TGTGCCAGCAGCTTTAGCAGTCAGTACAATGAGCAGTTCTTC. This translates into CASSFSSQYNEQFF.

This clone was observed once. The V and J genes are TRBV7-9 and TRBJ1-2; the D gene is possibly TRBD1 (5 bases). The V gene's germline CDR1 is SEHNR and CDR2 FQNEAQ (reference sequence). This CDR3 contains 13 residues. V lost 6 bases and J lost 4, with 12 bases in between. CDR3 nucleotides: TGTGCCAGCAGAGGGGCCCCTTCCTATGGCTACACCTTC. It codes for CASRGAPSYGYTF.

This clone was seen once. CDR3 sequence reads: CASSRGIGQGRTDTQYF. CDR3 sequence (DNA): TGTGCCAGTAGTCGGGGGATTGGACAGGGGCGTACAGATACGCAGTATTTT. The chain has TRBV19 and TRBJ2-3, with TRBD1 identical over 9 bases. The CDR3 length is 17 residues. Trimming took 5 bases from V and 3 from J; bases not matched to a gene: 12. CDR1 is LNHDA and CDR2 is SQIVND in the germline V gene (reference sequence).

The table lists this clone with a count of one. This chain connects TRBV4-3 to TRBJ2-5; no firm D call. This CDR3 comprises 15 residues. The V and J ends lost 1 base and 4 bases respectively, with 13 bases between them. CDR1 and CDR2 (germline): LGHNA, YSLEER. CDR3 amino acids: CASSQVRASGETQYF. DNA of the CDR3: TGCGCCAGCAGCCAAGTACGGGCCTCTGGAGAGACCCAGTACTTC.

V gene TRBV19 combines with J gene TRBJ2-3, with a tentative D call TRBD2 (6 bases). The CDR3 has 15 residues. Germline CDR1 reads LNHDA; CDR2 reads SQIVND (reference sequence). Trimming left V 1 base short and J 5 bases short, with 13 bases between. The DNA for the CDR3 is TGTGCCAGTAGTATAGGACTAGGGCCCTTAGATACGCAGTATTTT. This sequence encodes CASSIGLGPLDTQYF.

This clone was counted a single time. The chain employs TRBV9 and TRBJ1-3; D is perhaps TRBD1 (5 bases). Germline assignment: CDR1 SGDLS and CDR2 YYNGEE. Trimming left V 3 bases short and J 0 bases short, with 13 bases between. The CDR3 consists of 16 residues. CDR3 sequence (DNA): TGTGCCAGCAGCGCGACGGGACTGTTCTCTGGAAACACCATATATTTT. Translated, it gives CASSATGLFSGNTIYF.

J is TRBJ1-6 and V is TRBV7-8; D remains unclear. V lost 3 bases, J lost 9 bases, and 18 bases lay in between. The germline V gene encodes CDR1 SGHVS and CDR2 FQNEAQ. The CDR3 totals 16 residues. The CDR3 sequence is CASSFAAAQVGSPLHF. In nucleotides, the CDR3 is TGTGCCAGCAGCTTCGCCGCGGCCCAAGTAGGTTCACCCCTCCACTTT.

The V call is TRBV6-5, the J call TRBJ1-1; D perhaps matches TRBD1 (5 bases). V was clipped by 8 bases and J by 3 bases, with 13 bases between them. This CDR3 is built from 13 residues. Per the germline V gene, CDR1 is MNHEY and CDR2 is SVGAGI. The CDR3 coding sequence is TGTGCCAGCTCTTGGGGGGGACACACTGAAGCTTTCTTT. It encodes CASSWGGHTEAFF.